This TCR beta chain was recorded in a study of shared clonotypes between healthy human individuals. Using immunoSEQ multiplex PCR, the repertoire was profiled, and TCRdb retains in-frame clones only, with some absent. The sample shows roughly 1 million clones, 75% to 80% of them seen only once. This clone has only a few counts. The TCR sequence derives from a man aged 18 to 29 in good health. Some clones in this sample may be carry-over from other donors' samples. Sequenced sample: memory CD4+ T cells from PBMCs. Subset denoted: CD45RA-negative fraction.

CDR3 residues: CASTYGTVNTEAFF. The CDR3 DNA sequence: TGTGCCAGCACCTACGGGACGGTGAACACTGAAGCTTTCTTT. The chain carries TRBV6-6 and TRBJ1-1; a possible D gene is TRBD1 (5 bases). V was shortened by 7 bases and J by 0 bases, with 12 bases between the two germline ends. The germline CDR1 and CDR2 sequences are MNHNY and SVGAGI (reference sequence). The CDR3 is made up of 14 amino acids.